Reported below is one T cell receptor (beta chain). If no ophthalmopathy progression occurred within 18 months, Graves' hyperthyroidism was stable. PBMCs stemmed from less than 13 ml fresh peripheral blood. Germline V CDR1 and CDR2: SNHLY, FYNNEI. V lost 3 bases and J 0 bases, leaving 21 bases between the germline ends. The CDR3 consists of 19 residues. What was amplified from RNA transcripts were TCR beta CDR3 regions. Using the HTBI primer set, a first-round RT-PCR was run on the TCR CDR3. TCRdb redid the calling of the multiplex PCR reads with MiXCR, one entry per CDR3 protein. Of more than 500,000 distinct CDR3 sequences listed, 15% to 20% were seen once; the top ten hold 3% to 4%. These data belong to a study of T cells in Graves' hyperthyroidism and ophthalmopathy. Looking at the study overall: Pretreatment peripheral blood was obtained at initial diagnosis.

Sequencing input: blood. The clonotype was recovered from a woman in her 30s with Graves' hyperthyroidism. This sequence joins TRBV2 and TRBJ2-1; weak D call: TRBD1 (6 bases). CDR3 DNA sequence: TGTGCCAGCAGTGACAGGGGACCGAAGCGGTTAAGCTCCTACAATGAGCAGTTCTTC. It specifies CASSDRGPKRLSSYNEQFF.